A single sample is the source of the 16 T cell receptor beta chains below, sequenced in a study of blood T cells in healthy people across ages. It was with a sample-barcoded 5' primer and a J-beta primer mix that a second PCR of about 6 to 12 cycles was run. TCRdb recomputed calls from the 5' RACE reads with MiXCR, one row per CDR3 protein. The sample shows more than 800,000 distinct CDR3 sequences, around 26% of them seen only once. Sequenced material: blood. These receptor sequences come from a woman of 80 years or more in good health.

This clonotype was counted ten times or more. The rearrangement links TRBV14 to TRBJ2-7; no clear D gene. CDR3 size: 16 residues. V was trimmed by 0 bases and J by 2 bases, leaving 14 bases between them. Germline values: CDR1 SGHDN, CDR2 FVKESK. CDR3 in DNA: TGTGCCAGCAGCCAAGATCTTGTCAGGAGTACCTACGAGCAGTACTTC. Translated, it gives CASSQDLVRSTYEQYF.

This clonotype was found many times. As DNA, the CDR3 is TGCAGTGCTAGAGATGTTAGGGGCCAGGGGAATTCACCCCTCCACTTT. Protein: CSARDVRGQGNSPLHF. This chain connects TRBV20-1 to TRBJ1-6, with D maybe TRBD1 (6 bases). Looked up from germline, CDR1 is DFQATT and CDR2 is SNEGSKA (reference sequence). CDR3 length equals 16 residues. Trimming shortened V by 0 bases and J by 7 bases, and 16 bases separated the two germline ends.

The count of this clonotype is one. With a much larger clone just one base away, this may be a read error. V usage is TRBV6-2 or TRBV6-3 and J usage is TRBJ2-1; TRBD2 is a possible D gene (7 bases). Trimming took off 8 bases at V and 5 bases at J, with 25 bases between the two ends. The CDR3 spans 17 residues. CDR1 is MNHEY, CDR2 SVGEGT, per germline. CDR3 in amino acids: CASSSPGSGGAHNEQFF. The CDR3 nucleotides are TGTGCCAGCTCCTCACCGGGGAGTGGGGGGGCCCACAATGAGCAGTTCTTC.

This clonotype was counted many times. The CDR3, as DNA: TGTGCCAGCAGTTTGTGGGGTTCTTCCTACAATGAGCAGTTCTTC. Protein: CASSLWGSSYNEQFF. The chain employs TRBV12-3 or TRBV12-4 and TRBJ2-1, with D unclear. The CDR3 has 15 amino acids. V was clipped by 3 bases and J by 1 base, with 10 bases between them.

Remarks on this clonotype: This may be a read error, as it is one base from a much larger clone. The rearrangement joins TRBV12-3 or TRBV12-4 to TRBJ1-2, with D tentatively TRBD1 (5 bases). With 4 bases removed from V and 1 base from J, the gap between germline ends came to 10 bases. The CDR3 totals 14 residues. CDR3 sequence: CASSCGGGNYGYTF. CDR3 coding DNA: TGTGCCAGCAGTTGTGGGGGTGGTAACTATGGCTACACCTTC.

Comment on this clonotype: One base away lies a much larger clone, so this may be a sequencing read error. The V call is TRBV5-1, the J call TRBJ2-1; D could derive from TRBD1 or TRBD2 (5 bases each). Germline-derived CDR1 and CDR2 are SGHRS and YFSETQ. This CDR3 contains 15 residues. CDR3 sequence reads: CASSWDGNSYSEQFF. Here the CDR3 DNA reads TGCGCCAGCAGCTGGGACGGAAACTCCTACAGTGAGCAGTTCTTC.

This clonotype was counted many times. CDR3: CASSLEGGDGYTF. CDR3 sequence (DNA): TGCGCCAGCAGCTTGGAAGGGGGGGATGGCTACACCTTC. This chain links TRBV5-1 with TRBJ1-2, with D tentatively TRBD1 (6 bases). The germline V and J ends were trimmed by 0 bases and 6 bases, with 9 bases remaining between them. Germline CDR1 is SGHRS and CDR2 is YFSETQ. This CDR3 is 13 amino acids long.

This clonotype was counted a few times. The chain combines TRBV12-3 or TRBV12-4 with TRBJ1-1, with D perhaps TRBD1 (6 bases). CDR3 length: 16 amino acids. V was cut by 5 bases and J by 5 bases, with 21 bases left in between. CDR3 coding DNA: TGTGCCAGCAGTCCCCGATCAGCCGGGGGCAGGACTGAAGCTTTCTTT. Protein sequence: CASSPRSAGGRTEAFF.

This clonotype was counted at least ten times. In nucleotides, the CDR3 is TGCAGTGCTAGAGATATCGGGGGGCAAAATATTGGCTACACCTTC. Translating gives CSARDIGGQNIGYTF. The chain is built from TRBV20-1 and TRBJ1-2; the D gene is possibly TRBD1 (6 bases). V lost 0 bases, J lost 7 bases, and 18 bases lay in between. The CDR3 is 15 amino acids. Germline assignment: CDR1 DFQATT and CDR2 SNEGSKA (reference sequence).

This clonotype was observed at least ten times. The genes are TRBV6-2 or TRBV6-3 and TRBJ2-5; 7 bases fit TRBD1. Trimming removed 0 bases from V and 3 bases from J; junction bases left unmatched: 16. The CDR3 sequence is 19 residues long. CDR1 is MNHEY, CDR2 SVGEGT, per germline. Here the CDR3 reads CASSYSIQGQSSPKETQYF. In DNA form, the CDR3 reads TGTGCCAGCAGTTACTCGATACAGGGACAGAGCTCACCTAAAGAGACCCAGTACTTC.

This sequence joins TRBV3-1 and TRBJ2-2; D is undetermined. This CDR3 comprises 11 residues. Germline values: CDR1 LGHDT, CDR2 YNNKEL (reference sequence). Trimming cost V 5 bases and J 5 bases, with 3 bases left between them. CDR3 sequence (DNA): TGTGCCAGCAGCACAACCGGGGAGCTGTTTTTT. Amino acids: CASSTTGELFF.

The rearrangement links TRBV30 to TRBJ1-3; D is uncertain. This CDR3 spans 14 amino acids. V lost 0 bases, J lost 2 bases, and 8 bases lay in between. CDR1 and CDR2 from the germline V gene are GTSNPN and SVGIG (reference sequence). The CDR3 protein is CAWSVMSTGNTIYF. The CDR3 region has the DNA TGTGCCTGGAGTGTAATGTCCACTGGAAACACCATATATTTT.

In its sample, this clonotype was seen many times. The CDR3 region is CASSLALADGTDTQYF. CDR3 DNA sequence: TGTGCCAGCAGCTTAGCGCTCGCAGACGGCACAGATACGCAGTATTTT. The V and J genes are TRBV7-9 and TRBJ2-3; unclear D gene. The germline V and J ends were trimmed by 0 bases and 1 base, with 11 bases remaining between them. Germline loops: CDR1 SEHNR, CDR2 FQNEAQ (reference sequence). This CDR3 contains 16 residues.

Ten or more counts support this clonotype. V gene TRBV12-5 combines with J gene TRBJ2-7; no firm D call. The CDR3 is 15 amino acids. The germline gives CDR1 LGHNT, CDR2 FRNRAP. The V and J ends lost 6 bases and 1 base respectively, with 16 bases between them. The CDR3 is CASGKPYPRSYEQYF. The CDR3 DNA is TGTGCTAGTGGAAAGCCCTATCCCAGGTCCTACGAGCAGTACTTC.

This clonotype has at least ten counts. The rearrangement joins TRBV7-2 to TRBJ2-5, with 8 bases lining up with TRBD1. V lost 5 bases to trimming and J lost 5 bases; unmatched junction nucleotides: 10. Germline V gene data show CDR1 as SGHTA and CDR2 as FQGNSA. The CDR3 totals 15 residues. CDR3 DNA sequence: TGTGCCAGCAGCCCCCGGACAGGGCAACGGGAGACCCAGTACTTC. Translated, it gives CASSPRTGQRETQYF.

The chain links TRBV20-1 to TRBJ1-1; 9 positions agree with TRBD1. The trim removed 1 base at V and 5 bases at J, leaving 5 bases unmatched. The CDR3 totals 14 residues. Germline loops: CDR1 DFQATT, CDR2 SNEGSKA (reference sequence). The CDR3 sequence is CSARAGTGRTEAFF. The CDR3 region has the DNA TGCAGTGCTAGAGCCGGGACAGGGAGGACTGAAGCTTTCTTT.